These 30 T cell receptor beta chains were all obtained from the same sample, sequenced in a study of response to subunit inactivated influenza vaccine. MiXCR, run by TCRdb on the RT-PCR reads, gives a single entry per CDR3 protein. The repertoire holds about 700,000 distinct CDR3 sequences, with approximately 15% as singletons. The sample was PBMCs from blood, taken 14 days before vaccination. Receptors were obtained from a man over 45 who received an inactivated influenza vaccine.

The gene calls are TRBV10-3 and TRBJ2-1; 8 bases map to TRBD1. The CDR3 consists of 14 residues. Germline CDR1 is ENHRY and CDR2 is SYGVKD. J was trimmed by 6 bases and V by 4 bases; bases with no gene match: 5. The CDR3 DNA sequence: TGTGCCATCAGTGTAGCAACAGGGGGCAATGAGCAGTTCTTC. Translated, it gives CAISVATGGNEQFF.

The table lists this clonotype with many counts. The chain links TRBV29-1 to TRBJ2-3; tentatively, D is TRBD2 (6 bases). V lost 5 bases and J lost 2, with 14 bases in between. Germline values: CDR1 SQVTM, CDR2 ANQGSEA. The CDR3 is made up of 14 amino acids. CDR3 sequence reads: CSVSGLGYTDTQYF. In DNA, the CDR3 is TGCAGCGTTTCGGGACTGGGGTACACAGATACGCAGTATTTT.

This clonotype occurred a few times. This chain links TRBV9 with TRBJ2-1; 7 bases match TRBD2. Germline trimming cut 0 bases from V and 2 bases from J; bases unmatched to any gene: 8. Germline lookup yields CDR1 SGDLS and CDR2 YYNGEE. The CDR3 runs to 17 residues. In nucleotides, the CDR3 is TGTGCCAGCAGCGTAGCTACGGGAGGCCCAACCTACAATGAGCAGTTCTTC. Translating it yields CASSVATGGPTYNEQFF.

As regards this clonotype: This may stem from a read error, because a much larger clone lies one nucleotide away. The genes are TRBV10-3 and TRBJ2-7; 9 nucleotides match TRBD1. The CDR3 is 13 amino acids. Per germline, CDR1 ENHRY and CDR2 SYGVKD. The CDR3 nucleotides are TGTGCCATCAATACGAGACAGGGGGACGAGCAGCACTTC. This codes for CAINTRQGDEQHF.

The chain carries TRBV7-9 and TRBJ2-1; 7 bases agree with TRBD1. CDR3 length: 15 residues. The ends lost 4 bases at V and 4 bases at J; junction bases unmatched: 7. CDR1 SEHNR and CDR2 FQNEAQ come from the germline V gene (reference sequence). The CDR3 reads CASSYSTGTYNEQFF. The CDR3, as DNA: TGTGCCAGCAGCTACTCGACAGGGACATACAATGAGCAGTTCTTC.

This clonotype has ten or more counts. This rearrangement joins TRBV28 to TRBJ1-5; D not resolved. CDR1 and CDR2 from the germline V gene are MDHEN and SYDVKM. The V end lost 6 bases, the J end lost 7 bases, and 13 bases lay between the germline ends. The CDR3 totals 13 residues. The CDR3 nucleotides read TGTGCCAGCAGACCAGACGTCTCCCAGCCCCAGCATTTT. Translation gives CASRPDVSQPQHF.

This clonotype was seen only a few times. V usage is TRBV11-1 and J usage is TRBJ2-1, with a weak D call TRBD1 (5 bases). From germline, CDR1 is SGHAT and CDR2 FQDESV (reference sequence). Trimming shortened V by 3 bases and J by 9 bases, and 18 bases separated the two germline ends. The CDR3 sequence is 15 residues long. This CDR3 is CASSLKGMGFGEQFF. The DNA for the CDR3 is TGTGCCAGCAGCTTGAAGGGGATGGGTTTTGGTGAGCAGTTCTTC. The full variable domain, rest sourced from reference TRBV11-1 and TRBJ2-1, is EAEVAQSPRYKITEKSQAVAFWCDPISGHATLYWYRQILGQGPELLVQFQDESVVDDSQLPKDRFSAERLKGVDSTLKIQPAELGDSAMYLCASSLKGMGFGEQFFGPGTRLTVL.

This chain connects TRBV7-2 to TRBJ1-5, with D maybe TRBD1 (6 bases). The germline gives CDR1 SGHTA, CDR2 FQGNSA. Trimming took off 1 base at V and 6 bases at J, with 16 bases between the two ends. CDR3 length: 16 residues. This CDR3 reads CASSLVQGRGTQPQHF. The CDR3 DNA reads TGTGCCAGCAGCTTAGTCCAGGGGCGAGGCACTCAGCCCCAGCATTTT.

This clonotype was detected many times. The rearrangement joins TRBV12-3 or TRBV12-4 to TRBJ2-7; D remains unclear. The CDR3 contains 12 residues. V gave up 7 bases and J gave up 8 bases, with 15 bases separating them. In DNA form, the CDR3 reads TGTGCCAGCACCCTTAGTGGGATCCAGCAGTACTTC. It encodes CASTLSGIQQYF.

V usage is TRBV6-5 and J usage is TRBJ2-1, with D unclear. The CDR3 contains 12 residues. Trimming removed 8 bases at V and 4 bases at J, with 9 bases between. The germline V gene encodes CDR1 MNHEY and CDR2 SVGAGI. The CDR3 reads CASGRWYNEQFF. In DNA form, the CDR3 reads TGTGCCAGCGGCCGGTGGTACAATGAGCAGTTCTTC.

This clonotype appeared a few times. The rearrangement uses TRBV14 and TRBJ2-2; D is unresolved. This CDR3 spans 14 amino acids. CDR1 is SGHDN, CDR2 FVKESK, per germline. V was shortened by 3 bases and J by 4 bases, with 9 bases between the two germline ends. The chain's CDR3 is CASSQVQPTGELFF. The DNA of the CDR3 is TGTGCCAGCAGCCAGGTTCAGCCCACCGGGGAGCTGTTTTTT.

The rearrangement links TRBV6-2 or TRBV6-3 to TRBJ2-5; D is perhaps TRBD1 or TRBD2 (5 bases each). The CDR3 extends over 15 amino acids. Per germline, CDR1 MNHEY and CDR2 SVGEGT. Trimming stripped 0 bases from V and 4 bases from J, with 12 bases between. CDR3 sequence (DNA): TGTGCCAGCAGTTACTCTTCAGGGAGCGCAGAGACCCAGTACTTC. Its protein is CASSYSSGSAETQYF.

The rearrangement joins TRBV7-8 to TRBJ2-7; the match to TRBD1 covers 7 bases. Germline V CDR1 and CDR2: SGHVS, FQNEAQ. This CDR3 comprises 14 residues. Germline trimming cut 5 bases from V and 0 bases from J; bases unmatched to any gene: 4. Here the CDR3 reads CASSADRNSYEQYF. The CDR3 DNA follows: TGTGCCAGCAGCGCGGACAGGAACTCCTACGAGCAGTACTTC.

This clonotype was observed a handful of times. The gene calls are TRBV7-7 and TRBJ2-5; D is undetermined. Between the trimmed V and J ends, which lost 2 bases and 5 bases, there was a span of 15 bases. The germline V gene has CDR1 SSHAT and CDR2 FNYEAQ (reference sequence). The CDR3 consists of 15 residues. The CDR3 DNA reads TGTGCCAGCAGCTTATCTGTGACCCAAAGGGAGACCCAGTACTTC. It codes for CASSLSVTQRETQYF.

The rearrangement links TRBV2 to TRBJ2-7; perhaps TRBD1 as D (6 bases). The CDR3 has 13 residues. The ends were cut back, 2 bases at V and 3 bases at J, with 8 bases in the middle. CDR1 is SNHLY and CDR2 is FYNNEI in the germline V gene. The CDR3 nucleotides read TGTGCCAGCAGTGAAAACAGGGACTACGAGCAGTACTTC. Its protein is CASSENRDYEQYF.

In this sample, this clonotype turned up a few times. J is TRBJ2-7 and V is TRBV20-1, with D perhaps TRBD2 (5 bases). There are 13 residues in the CDR3. Per germline, CDR1 DFQATT and CDR2 SNEGSKA (reference sequence). V was trimmed by 6 bases and J by 0 bases, leaving 12 bases between them. The CDR3 reads CSAENGNSYEQYF. In DNA, the CDR3 is TGCAGTGCAGAAAACGGGAACTCCTACGAGCAGTACTTC.

This clonotype was observed a handful of times. This chain joins TRBV3-1 and TRBJ2-3; tentatively, D is TRBD2 (6 bases). CDR3 length equals 16 residues. In germline, CDR1 is LGHDT, CDR2 YNNKEL (reference sequence). The V gene lost 1 base and the J gene lost 1 base, with 12 bases spanning the gap. CDR3 loop: CASSQVGGSGTDTQYF. The DNA of the CDR3 is TGTGCCAGCAGCCAAGTCGGGGGATCGGGCACAGATACGCAGTATTTT.

CDR3 protein: CATSSSRDFVDTQYF. CDR3 coding DNA: TGTGCCACCAGCAGCTCCAGGGACTTCGTGGATACGCAGTATTTT. This chain joins TRBV15 and TRBJ2-3; tentatively, D is TRBD2 (6 bases). Germline loops: CDR1 LNHNV, CDR2 YYDKDF (reference sequence). Trimming took off 3 bases at V and 6 bases at J, with 16 bases between the two ends. The CDR3 runs to 15 residues. The full variable domain, completed using reference TRBV15 and TRBJ2-3, is DAMVIQNPRYQVTQFGKPVTLSCSQTLNHNVMYWYQQKSSQAPKLLFHYYDKDFNNEADTPDNFQSRRPNTSFCFLDIRSPGLGDTAMYLCATSSSRDFVDTQYFGPGTRLTVL.

This clonotype was detected ten times or more. The gene calls are TRBV29-1 and TRBJ2-1; 7 nucleotides match TRBD2. Germline V gene sequence: CDR1 SQVTM, CDR2 ANQGSEA. The CDR3 extends over 13 amino acids. Germline trimming cut 7 bases from V and 5 bases from J; bases unmatched to any gene: 8. The CDR3 nucleotides are TGCAGCGCCGGGGGGTACATCCACAATGAGCAGTTCTTC. It codes for CSAGGYIHNEQFF.

This clonotype was seen only a few times. The CDR3 is CASSYPKTGSNTEAFF. The CDR3 bases are TGTGCCAGCAGTTACCCAAAGACAGGGAGCAACACTGAAGCTTTCTTT. V usage is TRBV6-5 and J usage is TRBJ1-1; 7 bases are shared with TRBD1. This CDR3 is 16 amino acids long. Germline CDR1 reads MNHEY; CDR2 reads SVGAGI. The junction had 8 bases not matched to a gene; V was cut back by 2 bases and J by 2 bases.

This clonotype was recorded many times. The rearrangement uses TRBV6-5 and TRBJ2-7, with D perhaps matching TRBD1 (5 bases). The CDR3 loop spans 14 amino acids. CDR1 is MNHEY, CDR2 SVGAGI, per germline. With 0 bases removed from V and 3 bases from J, the gap between germline ends came to 9 bases. Written as DNA, the CDR3 is TGTGCCAGCAGTTACTCAGACAGCGACTACGAGCAGTACTTC. Protein: CASSYSDSDYEQYF.

This clonotype has just a few counts. V and J are TRBV4-1 and TRBJ2-2; possible D gene TRBD2, 7 bases. The CDR3 is 19 residues long. Trimming left V 4 bases short and J 4 bases short, with 25 bases between. Germline lookup yields CDR1 MGHRA and CDR2 YSYEKL. CDR3 protein: CASSPRRGLAGVGTGELFF. In nucleotides, the CDR3 is TGCGCCAGCAGCCCCAGGCGGGGGCTTGCGGGGGTGGGCACCGGGGAGCTGTTTTTT.

The V gene is TRBV6-2 or TRBV6-3, the J gene TRBJ2-2, with 14 bases fitting TRBD2. V was pared by 4 bases and J by 0 bases, with 4 bases of the junction left unmatched. CDR1 and CDR2 (germline): MNHEY, SVGEGT. This CDR3 has 18 amino acids. DNA for the CDR3: TGTGCCAGCAGTTTCGGACTAGCGGGAGGCTCGAACACCGGGGAGCTGTTTTTT. Translated: CASSFGLAGGSNTGELFF.

The table lists this clonotype with a few counts. The rearrangement links TRBV20-1 to TRBJ2-7, with D hard to call. The V and J ends lost 4 bases and 5 bases respectively, with 6 bases between them. Looked up from germline, CDR1 is DFQATT and CDR2 is SNEGSKA (reference sequence). The CDR3 spans 10 residues. The CDR3 here is CSAKRDEQYF. The CDR3 bases are TGCAGTGCTAAAAGGGACGAGCAGTACTTC.

The rearrangement uses TRBV20-1 and TRBJ2-1; D may match TRBD1 or TRBD2 (5 bases each). V lost 1 base, J lost 10 bases, and 11 bases lay in between. Germline loops: CDR1 DFQATT, CDR2 SNEGSKA (reference sequence). The CDR3 is 12 residues long. The CDR3 nucleotides are TGCAGTGCTAGAGGTAGTGGGACGGAGCAGTTCTTC. This sequence encodes CSARGSGTEQFF.

About this clonotype itself: A much larger clone differs from this one at a single base, so this may be a read error. The chain is built from TRBV6-1 and TRBJ2-6; D gene uncertain. V lost 7 bases and J lost 0, with 4 bases in between. The CDR3 totals 13 residues. The germline CDR1 and CDR2 sequences are MNHNS and SASEGT. DNA for the CDR3: TGTGCCAGCAAACCCTCTGGGGCCAACGTCCTGACTTTC. Protein: CASKPSGANVLTF.

To note about this clonotype: The germline gene is not matched at one end of the junction; a read error may be the cause. The CDR3 sequence is CASTTSGVSYNEQFF. For the CDR3, the DNA is TGTGCGAGTACCACTAGCGGGGTCTCCTACAATGAGCAGTTCTTC. V is TRBV19 and J is TRBJ2-1; 10 nucleotides line up with TRBD2. The CDR3 spans 15 residues. Germline assignment: CDR1 LNHDA and CDR2 SQIVND (reference sequence).

The V call is TRBV2, the J call TRBJ2-2; the match to TRBD2 covers 7 bases. The germline gives CDR1 SNHLY, CDR2 FYNNEI. The CDR3 runs 16 residues. J lost 1 base, V lost 1 base, and 3 bases had no gene match. The CDR3 sequence: CASSEESGKNTGELFF. DNA of the CDR3: TGTGCCAGCAGTGAAGAGAGCGGGAAGAACACCGGGGAGCTGTTTTTT.

This clonotype has just a few counts. The genes are TRBV7-9 and TRBJ2-3; 9 positions agree with TRBD1. CDR1 SEHNR and CDR2 FQNEAQ come from the germline V gene (reference sequence). J was trimmed by 5 bases and V by 3 bases; bases with no gene match: 6. This CDR3 is built from 15 residues. In DNA form, the CDR3 reads TGTGCCAGCAGCTTGGACAGGGGTTTTAGAGATACGCAGTATTTT. Translated, it gives CASSLDRGFRDTQYF.

The DNA of the CDR3 is TGTGCCAGCAGTGCTACATCGGGGGGTTCCGGGGAGCTGTTTTTT. Its protein is CASSATSGGSGELFF. The rearrangement links TRBV25-1 to TRBJ2-2, with 7 bases fitting TRBD2. The CDR3 is 15 residues long. From germline, CDR1 is MGHDK and CDR2 SYGVNS. Unmatched junction bases numbered 8, after V lost 4 bases and J lost 6 bases.